This is a list of T cell receptor beta chains from one sample in a study of cytomegalovirus exposure and HLA in healthy donors. Repertoires were generated with immunoSEQ multiplex PCR, while TCRdb's copy carries only in-frame clones and drops some. This sample has about 190,000 clones, with approximately 77% found just once. The sequencing input was PBMCs. The source is a middle-aged man in good health and CMV-seropositive. Both conserved end residues are part of each CDR3. The D gene is left open where the match is weak. Clone sizes are given selectively: once, few, many, or a class where the clone is expanded.

TRBV20-1,-,-,TRBJ2-1,CSAFGYNEQFF,TGCAGTGCCTTCGGTTACAATGAGCAGTTCTTC
TRBV15,-,-,TRBJ1-1,CATTRRGVLNTEAFF,TGTGCCACCACCCGTCGGGGGGTATTGAACACTGAAGCTTTCTTT
TRBV7-2,-,TRBD1,TRBJ1-1,CASSSQGGNTEAFF,TGTGCCAGCAGCTCTCAGGGGGGGAACACTGAAGCTTTCTTT
TRBV9,-,-,TRBJ1-6,CASSPRGGLGSYNSPLHF,TGTGCCAGCAGCCCAAGGGGGGGGCTGGGCTCCTATAATTCACCCCTCCACTTT
TRBV28,-,TRBD1,TRBJ2-4,CASSTGATAKNIQYF,TGTGCCAGCAGTACAGGGGCTACAGCCAAAAACATTCAGTACTTC
TRBV5-1,-,TRBD2,TRBJ2-1,CASSSLRDSGGLNEQFF,TGCGCCAGCAGCTCACTCAGGGATAGCGGGGGGCTCAATGAGCAGTTCTTC
TRBV5-1,-,TRBD1,TRBJ1-2,CASSPTPGQLNYGYTF,TGCGCCAGCAGCCCGACGCCGGGACAGCTCAACTATGGCTACACCTTC
TRBV7-9,-,TRBD1,TRBJ2-1,CASEQGGQFF,TGTGCCAGCGAACAGGGGGGGCAGTTCTTC
TRBV4-1,-,TRBD2,TRBJ2-5,CASSPTSGRSETQYF,TGCGCCAGCAGCCCAACTAGCGGGAGATCGGAGACCCAGTACTTC
TRBV6-1,few,TRBD1,TRBJ1-6,CASQPFPTGGSPLHF,TGTGCCAGCCAACCCTTCCCCACAGGGGGGTCACCCCTCCACTTT
TRBV27,-,TRBD1,TRBJ2-7,CASSSVPGDRDHEQYF,TGTGCCAGCAGTTCAGTCCCCGGGGACAGGGACCACGAGCAGTACTTC
TRBV18,-,-,TRBJ2-1,CASSPGGNNEQFF,TGTGCCAGCTCACCAGGAGGTAACAATGAGCAGTTCTTC
TRBV5-1,-,-,TRBJ1-6,CASSLRNRVNSPLHF,TGCGCCAGCAGCTTAAGAAACAGGGTTAATTCACCCCTCCACTTT
TRBV7-2,-,TRBD2,TRBJ2-6,CASSLVAGGLPGANVLTF,TGTGCCAGCAGCTTAGTAGCGGGAGGACTCCCTGGGGCCAACGTCCTGACTTTC
TRBV7-2,-,-,TRBJ1-5,CASSLGRGQPQHF,TGTGCCAGCAGCTTAGGTAGGGGTCAGCCCCAGCATTTT
TRBV12-2,-,-,TRBJ2-1,CASRASFARGDYNEQFF,TGTGCAAGTCGCGCAAGTTTTGCTCGCGGTGATTACAATGAGCAGTTCTTC
TRBV28,-,-,TRBJ2-2,CASSLRQPGLFF,TGTGCCAGCAGTTTGAGGCAGCCGGGGCTGTTTTTT
TRBV19,-,TRBD2,TRBJ2-2,CASRRWGLVPGNTGELFF,TGTGCCAGCCGGAGGTGGGGACTAGTCCCCGGGAACACCGGGGAGCTGTTTTTT
TRBV5-4,-,-,TRBJ1-6,CASRTFTDNSPLHF,TGTGCCAGCAGAACCTTCACGGATAATTCACCCCTCCACTTT
TRBV4-1,once,TRBD1,TRBJ2-2,CASSLGQGYAGELFF,TGCGCCAGCAGCCTCGGACAGGGATATGCCGGGGAGCTGTTTTTT
TRBV2,-,-,TRBJ1-2,CASKELNYGYTF,TGTGCCAGCAAAGAGTTGAACTATGGCTACACCTTC
TRBV2,-,TRBD1,TRBJ1-4,CASSQDRDNEKLFF,TGTGCCAGCAGTCAGGACAGGGATAATGAAAAACTGTTTTTT
TRBV19,-,TRBD2,TRBJ2-4,CASSGISGRTKNIQYF,TGTGCCAGTAGTGGGATTAGCGGGAGAACCAAAAACATTCAGTACTTC
TRBV7-6,-,-,TRBJ2-2,CASSPGNTGELFF,TGTGCCAGCAGCCCCGGGAACACCGGGGAGCTGTTTTTT
TRBV11-2,once,-,TRBJ1-2,CASSPPTSYYGYTF,TGTGCCAGCAGCCCCCCGACAAGCTACTATGGCTACACCTTC
TRBV5-4,once,TRBD1,TRBJ1-4,CASSPGGSGTGREKLFF,TGTGCCAGCAGCCCTGGGGGCTCGGGGACAGGGCGAGAAAAACTGTTTTTT